These 2 T cell receptor beta chains were all obtained from the same sample, sequenced in a study of PD-1 blockade in classical Hodgkin lymphoma. Clones were read by immunoSEQ multiplex PCR, and TCRdb kept only the in-frame ones, dropping some. Of 15,000 to 19,000 clones detected, about 86% appear once; the ten largest clones hold 0.84%. Time point given: newly diagnosed, previously untreated cHL patient sample. Magnetic depletion of unwanted cells isolated CD4+ T cells from thawed PBMCs. The sequenced material came from CD4+ T cells from blood. The origin of the receptors is a human donor with classical Hodgkin lymphoma.

The genes are TRBV28 and TRBJ2-7; D ambiguous. Germline V CDR1 and CDR2: MDHEN, SYDVKM. The V end lost 3 bases, the J end lost 0 bases, and 12 bases lay between the germline ends. This CDR3 is 15 amino acids long. The CDR3 sequence is CASSLAAGGSYEQYF. For the CDR3, the DNA is TGTGCCAGCAGTTTGGCGGCAGGTGGCTCCTACGAGCAGTACTTC.

J is TRBJ2-3 and V is TRBV28, with D tentatively TRBD1 (6 bases). Germline CDR1 MDHEN, CDR2 SYDVKM. V dropped 3 bases and J dropped 3 bases, with 13 bases sitting between them. The CDR3 loop spans 15 amino acids. CDR3 bases: TGTGCCAGCAGTTTTTCGGCAGGGGCGACAGATACGCAGTATTTT. It yields the protein CASSFSAGATDTQYF.